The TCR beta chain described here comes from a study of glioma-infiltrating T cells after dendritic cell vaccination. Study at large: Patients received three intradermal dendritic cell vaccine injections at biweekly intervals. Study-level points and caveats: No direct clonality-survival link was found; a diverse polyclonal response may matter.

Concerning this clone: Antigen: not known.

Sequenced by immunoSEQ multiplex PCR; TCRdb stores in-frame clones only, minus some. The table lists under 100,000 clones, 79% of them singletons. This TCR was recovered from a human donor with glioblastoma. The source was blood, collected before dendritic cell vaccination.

The DNA for the CDR3 is TGTGCCAGCAGCCCTATCCCGGGACTAGCGGGAGGGCCCCCTCTCGAGCAGTACTTC. Its translation is CASSPIPGLAGGPPLEQYF. This chain joins TRBV2 and TRBJ2-7, with TRBD2 matching 16 bases. The CDR3 sequence is 19 residues long. Germline-derived CDR1 and CDR2 are SNHLY and FYNNEI. With 6 bases clipped from V and 6 bases from J, the junction kept 17 bases outside the gene matches.